This T cell receptor (beta chain) came from a study of blood T cell repertoires in COVID-19. Across the study: Donors in the United States, Italy and Spain gave samples during acute or convalescent COVID-19. The analysed material was cDNA or gDNA that came from T cells, B-cell-depleted T cells, or PBMCs.

V dropped 10 bases and J dropped 3; count of bases not matched to a gene: 7. The V gene's germline CDR1 is LNHDA and CDR2 SQIVND (reference sequence). This CDR3 contains 14 residues. Authors' analysis steps: Cell counts per sample came from amplifying reference gene primers. Clones were sequenced by immunoSEQ multiplex PCR, and TCRdb holds only the in-frame ones, with some missing. From that table come the V and J calls and clone size; the DNA was used to work out D and trimming. The sample has 50,000 or so clones, 85% to 95% seen once. This sequence originates from a woman of 80 years or more with acute or convalescent COVID-19. This chain uses TRBV19 with TRBJ2-3; 10 bases fit TRBD2. The sequencing sample was made of peripheral blood. CDR3: CATQAGGQTDTQYF. The CDR3 nucleotides are TGTGCCACCCAAGCGGGAGGGCAGACAGATACGCAGTATTTT.